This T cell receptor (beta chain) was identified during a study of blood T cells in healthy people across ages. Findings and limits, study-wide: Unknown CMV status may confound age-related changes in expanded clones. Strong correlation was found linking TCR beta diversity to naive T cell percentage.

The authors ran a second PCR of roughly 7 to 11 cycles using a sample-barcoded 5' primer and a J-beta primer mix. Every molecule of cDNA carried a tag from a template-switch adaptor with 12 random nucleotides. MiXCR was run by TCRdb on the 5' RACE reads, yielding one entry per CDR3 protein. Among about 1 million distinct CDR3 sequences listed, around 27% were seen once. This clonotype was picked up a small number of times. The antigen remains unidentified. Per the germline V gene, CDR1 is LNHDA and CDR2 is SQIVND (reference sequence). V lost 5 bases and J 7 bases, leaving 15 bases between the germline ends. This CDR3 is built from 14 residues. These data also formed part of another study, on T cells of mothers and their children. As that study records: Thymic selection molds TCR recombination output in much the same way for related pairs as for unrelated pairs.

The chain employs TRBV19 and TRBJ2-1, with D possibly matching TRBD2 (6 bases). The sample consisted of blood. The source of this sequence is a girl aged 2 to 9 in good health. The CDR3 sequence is CASSVVVGGNEQFF. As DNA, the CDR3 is TGTGCCAGTAGTGTGGTAGTGGGAGGTAATGAGCAGTTCTTC.